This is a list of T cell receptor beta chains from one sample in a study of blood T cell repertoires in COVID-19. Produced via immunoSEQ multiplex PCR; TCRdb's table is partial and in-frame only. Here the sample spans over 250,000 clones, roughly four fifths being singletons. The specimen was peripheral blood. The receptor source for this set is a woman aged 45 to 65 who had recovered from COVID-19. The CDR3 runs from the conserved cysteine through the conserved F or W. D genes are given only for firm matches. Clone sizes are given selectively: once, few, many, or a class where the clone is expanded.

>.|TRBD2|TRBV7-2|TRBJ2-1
TGTGCCAGCAGCTGGACTAGCTTCAATGAGCAGTTCTTC
CASSWTSFNEQFF
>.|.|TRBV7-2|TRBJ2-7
TGTGCCAGCAGCTTAGCGCCAGGAACCTACGAGCAGTACTTC
CASSLAPGTYEQYF
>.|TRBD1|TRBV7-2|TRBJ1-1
TGTGCCAGCAGCTTAGGGACAGGGCTCAACACTGAAGCTTTCTTT
CASSLGTGLNTEAFF
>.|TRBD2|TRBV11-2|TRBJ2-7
TGTGCCAGCAGCTTGCGGGGGGGGTCCTACGAGCAGTACTTC
CASSLRGGSYEQYF
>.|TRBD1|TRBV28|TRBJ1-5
TGTGCCAGCAGTACCCCCGGGACAGGGTTTCAGCCCCAGCATTTT
CASSTPGTGFQPQHF
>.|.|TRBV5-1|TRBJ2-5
TGCGCCAGCACCTGGCAGGGCGATACTCTCAAAGAGACCCAGTACTTC
CASTWQGDTLKETQYF
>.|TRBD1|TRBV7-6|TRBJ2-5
TGTGCCAGCAGCCTGTACAGGGGGGCCCAAGAGACCCAGTACTTC
CASSLYRGAQETQYF
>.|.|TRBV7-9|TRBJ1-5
TGTGCCAGCAGGTGTGGACAGCCTGGGAGCAATCAGCCCCAGCATTTT
CASRCGQPGSNQPQHF
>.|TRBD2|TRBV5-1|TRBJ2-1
TGCGCCAGCAGCTTGGGGCTAGCGGCCCTGTCCCGGGTAAATGAGCAGTTCTTC
CASSLGLAALSRVNEQFF
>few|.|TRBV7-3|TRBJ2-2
TGTGCCAGTACCAGGGGAGACACCGGGGAGCTGTTTTTT
CASTRGDTGELFF
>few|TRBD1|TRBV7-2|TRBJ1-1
TGTGCCAGCAGCTTCCAGGGGGCCGACACTGAAGCTTTCTTT
CASSFQGADTEAFF
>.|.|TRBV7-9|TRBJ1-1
TGTGCCAGCAGCTTACTTACAGGGTTAGCGAACTCCGAAGCTTTCTTT
CASSLLTGLANSEAFF
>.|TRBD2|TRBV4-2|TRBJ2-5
TGTGCCAGCAGCCAAGTTGGACTAGCGGGGGTTGAGACCCAGTACTTC
CASSQVGLAGVETQYF
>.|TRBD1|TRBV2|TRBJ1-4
TGTGCCAGCAGTAAAGAGGGGACAGGGGGTGAAAAACTGTTTTTT
CASSKEGTGGEKLFF
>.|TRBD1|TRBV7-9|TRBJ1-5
TGTGCCAGCAGCTCCCACCGGGACAGGTACAATCAGCCCCAGCATTTT
CASSSHRDRYNQPQHF
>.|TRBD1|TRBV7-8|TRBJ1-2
TGTGCCAGCAGCTTAGCCATCACAGGGGGTTGGGGTTATGGCTACACCTTC
CASSLAITGGWGYGYTF
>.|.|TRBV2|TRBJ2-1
TGTGCCAGCAGTAACCAGGGGAGCTCCTACAATGAGCAGTTCTTC
CASSNQGSSYNEQFF
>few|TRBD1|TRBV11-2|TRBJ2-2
TGTGCCAGCAGCTTAACGCAGGGGGCGGTCACCGGGGAGCTGTTTTTT
CASSLTQGAVTGELFF
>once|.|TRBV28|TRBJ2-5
TGTGCCAGCAGTTTTAGGTCGGGGTCCCGGGGGACCCAGTACTTC
CASSFRSGSRGTQYF
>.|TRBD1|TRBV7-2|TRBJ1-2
TGTGCCAGCAGCCTGGGGGGGGACAGGGTGCATGGCTACACCTTC
CASSLGGDRVHGYTF
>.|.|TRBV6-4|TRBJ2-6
TGTGCCAGCAGTCAAACCGCGACGGAGTCTGGGGCCAACGTCCTGACTTTC
CASSQTATESGANVLTF
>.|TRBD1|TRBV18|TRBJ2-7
TGTGCCAGCTCGCTGGGGGGACAGGGGCAGTACGAGCAGTACTTC
CASSLGGQGQYEQYF
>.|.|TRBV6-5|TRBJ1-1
TGTGCCAGCAGGGAGGTAAGGAACACTGAAGCTTTCTTT
CASREVRNTEAFF
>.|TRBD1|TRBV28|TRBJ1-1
TGTGCCAGCAGTTTCGGACAGGTTGGAGCTTTCTTT
CASSFGQVGAFF
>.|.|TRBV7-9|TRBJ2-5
TGTGCCAGCAGCCCCTCTATGGGCAGGGGCGGAGGAGAGACCCAGTACTTC
CASSPSMGRGGGETQYF
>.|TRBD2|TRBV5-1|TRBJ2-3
TGCGCCAGCAGCATGGCACTAGCGACAGATACGCAGTATTTT
CASSMALATDTQYF
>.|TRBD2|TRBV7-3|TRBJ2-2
TGTGCCAGCAGCCCCGGGTTAGCGGGGGGGCTCGGGGAGCTGTTTTTT
CASSPGLAGGLGELFF
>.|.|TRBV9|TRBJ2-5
TGTGCCAGCAGCGTCTCAGCCGGGAACCAAGAGACCCAGTACTTC
CASSVSAGNQETQYF
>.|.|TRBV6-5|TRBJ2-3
TGTGCCAGCAGCTCCGGACAGTTACCAGATACGCAGTATTTT
CASSSGQLPDTQYF
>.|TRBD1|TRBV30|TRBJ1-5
TGTGCCTGGACCGGGACAGGGGGGCAGCCCCAGCATTTT
CAWTGTGGQPQHF
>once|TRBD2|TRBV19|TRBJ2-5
TGTGCCAGTAGACCAGGGCCGACTAGCGCTCCGGAGACCCAGTACTTC
CASRPGPTSAPETQYF
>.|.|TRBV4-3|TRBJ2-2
TGCGCCAGCAGCCAGGGATACACAAGGGGCTCGAACGGGGAGCTGTTTTTT
CASSQGYTRGSNGELFF
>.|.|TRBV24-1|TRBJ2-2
TGTGCCACCAGTGATCCCGGGAGCCAGAACACCGGGGAGCTGTTTTTT
CATSDPGSQNTGELFF
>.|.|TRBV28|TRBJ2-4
TGTGCCAGCAGCTATTTTAGGGGCGGAAACAAAAACATTCAGTACTTC
CASSYFRGGNKNIQYF
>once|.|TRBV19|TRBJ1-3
TGTGCCAGTAGTATTTTGGAGGGAGGAAGAAACACCATATATTTT
CASSILEGGRNTIYF
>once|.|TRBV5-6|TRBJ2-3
TGTGCCAGCAGCTTGGTGGGGGGAAGAGAAACAGATACGCAGTATTTT
CASSLVGGRETDTQYF
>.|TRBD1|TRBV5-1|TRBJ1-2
TGCGCCAGCAGCTTGGGACTCAGGGGGTTCGGGTATGGCTACACCTTC
CASSLGLRGFGYGYTF
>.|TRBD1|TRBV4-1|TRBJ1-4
TGCGCCAGCAGCCAAGACGGGACAGAGGGAAAACTGTTTTTT
CASSQDGTEGKLFF
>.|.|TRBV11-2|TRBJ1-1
TGTGCCAGCAGCCAATTTAGAGATCTGAACACTGAAGCTTTCTTT
CASSQFRDLNTEAFF